These 21 T cell receptor beta chains share one sample of origin, sequenced in a study of cytomegalovirus exposure and HLA in healthy donors. This PCR relied on a set of 60 Vbeta primers and 13 Jbeta primers. TCRdb keeps only in-frame clones here, not all; method: immunoSEQ multiplex PCR. The sample has about 160,000 clones, and its top ten clones hold 1% to 1.5%. Sequences were obtained from PBMCs. The receptors derive from a woman aged 60-75 years in good health and CMV-seronegative.

CDR3 in amino acids: CASSTTGGAAEAFF. CDR3 sequence (DNA): TGTGCCAGTAGTACCACCGGTGGGGCAGCTGAAGCTTTCTTT. The chain uses TRBV19 and TRBJ1-1, with D tentatively TRBD1 (5 bases). The V gene's germline CDR1 is LNHDA and CDR2 SQIVND (reference sequence). The CDR3 covers 14 residues. V gave up 4 bases and J gave up 6 bases, with 15 bases separating them.

The chain is built from TRBV5-6 and TRBJ2-5, with 11 bases matching TRBD2. Germline V gives CDR1 SGHDT, CDR2 YYEEEE. Trimming removed 2 bases from V and 5 bases from J; junction bases left unmatched: 5. This CDR3 has 15 residues. CDR3 amino acids: CASSFSGRAGETQYF. Here the CDR3 DNA reads TGTGCCAGCAGCTTTAGCGGGAGGGCGGGGGAGACCCAGTACTTC.

The CDR3 region is CASTTLMNTEAFF. In DNA, the CDR3 is TGTGCCAGCACGACACTTATGAACACTGAAGCTTTCTTT. J is TRBJ1-1 and V is TRBV6-1; D uncertain. The germline V gene encodes CDR1 MNHNS and CDR2 SASEGT. The CDR3 is made up of 13 amino acids. V was cut by 7 bases and J by 0 bases, with 9 bases left in between.

The chain is built from TRBV5-1 and TRBJ1-6, with no clear D. V was pared by 7 bases and J by 4 bases, with 9 bases between. This CDR3 contains 13 residues. Germline V gives CDR1 SGHRS, CDR2 YFSETQ. CDR3 nucleotides: TGCGCCAGCGGGCGGGAATATAATTCACCCCTCCACTTT. It yields the protein CASGREYNSPLHF.

This sequence joins TRBV10-3 and TRBJ2-1, with 8 nucleotides matching TRBD1. Trimming cost V 4 bases and J 6 bases; bases outside gene matches: 5. In germline, CDR1 is ENHRY, CDR2 SYGVKD. The CDR3 has 14 residues. CDR3 amino acids: CAISATGDINEQFF. The CDR3 DNA reads TGTGCCATCAGTGCGACAGGGGATATCAATGAGCAGTTCTTC.

For this clone: At one end the junction does not follow the germline gene, possibly because of a read error. The genes are TRBV7-9 and TRBJ1-2; D gene ambiguous. The CDR3 is made up of 11 amino acids. Germline assignment: CDR1 SEHNR and CDR2 FQNEAQ (reference sequence). The CDR3 sequence: CASSLEPGEGF. CDR3 bases: TGTGCCAGCAGCTTAGAACCCGGGGAGGGCTTC.

The chain uses TRBV29-1 and TRBJ1-1; possibly TRBD1 for D (5 bases). The CDR3 is 13 residues long. V was pared by 1 base and J by 4 bases, with 10 bases between. Germline lookup yields CDR1 SQVTM and CDR2 ANQGSEA. The CDR3 DNA is TGCAGCGTTGAAGGCGGGGCGGGCACTGAAGCTTTCTTT. It translates to CSVEGGAGTEAFF.

V and J are TRBV10-3 and TRBJ2-3, with 11 nucleotides matching TRBD1. V lost 2 bases, J lost 3 bases, and 13 bases stayed unmatched. The CDR3 sequence is 19 residues long. CDR1 is ENHRY and CDR2 is SYGVKD in the germline V gene. For the CDR3, the DNA is TGTGCCATCAGTGAGAGAAAAGGGACAGGGGGGCTTAGGACAGATACGCAGTATTTT. Translated: CAISERKGTGGLRTDTQYF.

The genes are TRBV19 and TRBJ2-5, with 10 bases that match TRBD2. Trimming removed 6 bases from V and 4 bases from J; junction bases left unmatched: 11. The CDR3 consists of 16 residues. The V gene's germline CDR1 is LNHDA and CDR2 SQIVND (reference sequence). The CDR3: CASSRIAGGFPETQYF. DNA of the CDR3: TGTGCCAGTAGCCGAATAGCGGGGGGCTTCCCAGAGACCCAGTACTTC.

This CDR3 is CASSLNPVAGGLEQFF. In DNA form, the CDR3 reads TGTGCCAGCAGTCTAAACCCAGTAGCGGGAGGGCTCGAGCAGTTCTTC. V is TRBV25-1 and J is TRBJ2-1; 11 bases agree with TRBD2. Germline trimming cut 5 bases from V and 10 bases from J; bases unmatched to any gene: 13. The CDR3 length is 16 residues. CDR1 and CDR2 from the germline V gene are MGHDK and SYGVNS.

The chain is built from TRBV10-2 and TRBJ2-7; D is possibly TRBD1 (5 bases). This CDR3 has 12 residues. V was clipped by 6 bases and J by 3 bases, with 9 bases between them. Germline V CDR1 and CDR2: WSHSY, SAAADI. CDR3 DNA sequence: TGCGCCAGCAGAGACAGCTACTACGAGCAGTACTTC. This sequence encodes CASRDSYYEQYF.

This CDR3 reads CASSLRLPPGTGELFF. The CDR3 DNA follows: TGCGCCAGCAGCCTTCGGCTTCCCCCGGGGACCGGGGAGCTGTTTTTT. The rearrangement uses TRBV5-1 and TRBJ2-2, with D perhaps TRBD2 (5 bases). The germline V gene has CDR1 SGHRS and CDR2 YFSETQ. V gave up 4 bases and J gave up 5 bases, with 18 bases separating them. The CDR3 is made up of 16 amino acids. The variable domain in full, completed from reference TRBV5-1 and TRBJ2-2, reads KAGVTQTPRYLIKTRGQQVTLSCSPISGHRSVSWYQQTPGQGLQFLFEYFSETQRNKGNFPGRFSGRQFSNSRSEMNVSTLELGDSALYLCASSLRLPPGTGELFFGEGSRLTVL.

This sequence joins TRBV7-3 and TRBJ1-1, with TRBD1 matching over 8 bases. Germline V gene lookup returns CDR1 SGHTA and CDR2 FQGTGA. Trimming cost V 5 bases and J 4 bases; bases outside gene matches: 6. The CDR3 has 14 residues. This CDR3 is CASSPTGGSTEAFF. The CDR3 DNA is TGTGCCAGCAGCCCCACAGGGGGGAGCACTGAAGCTTTCTTT.

CDR3 coding DNA: TGTGCCAGCAGCCCCCCACCCGGGACAGGCTCTGGAAACACCATATATTTT. Amino acid sequence: CASSPPPGTGSGNTIYF. The chain recombines TRBV7-9 with TRBJ1-3; TRBD1 matches 8 bases. The CDR3 runs 17 residues. CDR1 SEHNR and CDR2 FQNEAQ come from the germline V gene (reference sequence). With 5 bases clipped from V and 0 bases from J, the junction kept 9 bases outside the gene matches. Variable domain in full (rest from reference TRBV7-9 and TRBJ1-3): DTGVSQNPRHKITKRGQNVTFRCDPISEHNRLYWYRQTLGQGPEFLTYFQNEAQLEKSRLLSDRFSAERPKGSFSTLEIQRTEQGDSAMYLCASSPPPGTGSGNTIYFGEGSWLTVV.

CDR3 DNA: TGCGCCAGCAGCTTGGCCCCAGCGGGGGGGGATGAGCAGTTCTTC. The encoded protein is CASSLAPAGGDEQFF. The chain combines TRBV5-1 with TRBJ2-1; 10 bases map to TRBD2. Germline lookup yields CDR1 SGHRS and CDR2 YFSETQ. The junction had 5 bases not matched to a gene; V was cut back by 0 bases and J by 8 bases. This CDR3 is built from 15 residues.

V usage is TRBV9 and J usage is TRBJ1-5; 7 bases match TRBD1. Germline CDR1 reads SGDLS; CDR2 reads YYNGEE. Germline trimming cut 3 bases from V and 11 bases from J; bases unmatched to any gene: 11. This CDR3 is 14 amino acids long. This CDR3 reads CASSGGQSVGTQHF. The CDR3 DNA follows: TGTGCCAGCAGCGGGGGACAGTCCGTAGGGACCCAGCATTTT.

V usage is TRBV11-2 and J usage is TRBJ2-7, with 8 bases fitting TRBD2. The germline CDR1 and CDR2 sequences are SGHAT and FQNNGV. Germline trimming cut 6 bases from V and 3 bases from J; bases unmatched to any gene: 10. The CDR3 totals 15 residues. CDR3 sequence reads: CASSWGPGLDYEQYF. The CDR3 region has the DNA TGTGCCAGCAGTTGGGGCCCGGGACTAGACTACGAGCAGTACTTC.

The J gene is TRBJ1-1, the V gene TRBV6-5, with no clear D. V was clipped by 3 bases and J by 1 base, with 12 bases between them. The CDR3 contains 15 residues. CDR1 and CDR2 (germline): MNHEY, SVGAGI. DNA for the CDR3: TGTGCCAGCAGTTATCGGGAGGGAACGAACACTGAAGCTTTCTTT. Translation gives CASSYREGTNTEAFF.

J is TRBJ2-1 and V is TRBV15; no reliable D call. V was pared by 1 base and J by 5 bases, with 12 bases between. Germline V gene data show CDR1 as LNHNV and CDR2 as YYDKDF (reference sequence). CDR3 length: 15 amino acids. The CDR3 is CATSRAATVHNEQFF. CDR3 coding DNA: TGTGCCACCAGCAGAGCAGCGACGGTACACAATGAGCAGTTCTTC.

V gene TRBV9 combines with J gene TRBJ2-1; D is possibly TRBD2 (5 bases). The germline V gene has CDR1 SGDLS and CDR2 YYNGEE. The CDR3 is 17 residues long. Deletions cut 1 base from V and 7 bases from J, with 21 bases between. The CDR3 loop is CASSVFSASGMGNEQFF. For the CDR3, the DNA is TGTGCCAGCAGCGTATTTAGTGCGAGCGGTATGGGGAATGAGCAGTTCTTC.

The rearrangement joins TRBV6-6 to TRBJ1-3; no clear D. Germline V gene data show CDR1 as MNHNY and CDR2 as SVGAGI (reference sequence). This CDR3 region has 12 residues. Trimming left V 6 bases short and J 3 bases short, with 6 bases between. DNA of the CDR3: TGTGCCAGCAGCCACAGTGGAAACACCATATATTTT. This sequence encodes CASSHSGNTIYF.